This T cell receptor (beta chain) derives from a study of T cell changes during pregnancy in multiple sclerosis. Only in-frame clones appear in the TCRdb table, and some are missing; sequencing was by immunoSEQ multiplex PCR. The sample contains fewer than 25,000 clones, about 90% of which appear only once. This CDR3 is 16 amino acids long. V was shortened by 6 bases and J by 2 bases, with 19 bases between the two germline ends. Germline V gene sequence: CDR1 LNHDA, CDR2 SQIVND (reference sequence). The receptor's source is a female donor in good health, enrolled as a control in a pregnancy study. This specimen was CD4+ T cells from peripheral blood mononuclear cells, taken in the third trimester of pregnancy. The rearrangement joins TRBV19 to TRBJ2-5, with TRBD1 as a possible D gene (5 bases). DNA of the CDR3: TGTGCCAGTAGCACCTATCTCCAAGGACATCAAGAGACCCAGTACTTC. It yields the protein CASSTYLQGHQETQYF.